The T cell receptor (beta chain) described here comes from a study of cytomegalovirus exposure and HLA in healthy donors (dated by TCRdb to about 2017). Regarding the study in general: An earlier analysis of roughly 630 of the donors reported more than 250 Gb of sequence data and around 120 million unique TCR beta sequences from roughly 200 million T cells. Roughly 300 gigabases of sequencing data and 70 million to 100 million unique TCR sequences made up an early release that covered over 550 HLA-typed donors. The genetic ancestry cluster associated with self-reported Caucasian donors included 81% of the roughly 400 genotyped donors. The study aimed to test whether cataloging public T cell receptors could reveal signatures of past pathogen exposure. The T cell repertoires of 670 or so subjects were profiled by immunosequencing and related to cytomegalovirus serostatus. In addition to the first cohort of around 670 subjects, a separate validation cohort of 130 or so different subjects was used. To predict cytomegalovirus infection status, the study brought together high-throughput TCR immunosequencing, statistical association of individual TCRs with disease status, and machine learning. To study patterns of TCR occurrence, a later analysis re-analyzed previously published TCR beta repertoires from around 670 donors and added high-resolution HLA genotyping. In the later analysis, no new phenotypic data were used to find candidate immune exposures; instead, reliance was placed on TCR beta sequences and their occurrence across donors. An earlier analysis of 587 of the donors used high-throughput TCR beta sequencing to judge whether each TCR beta V gene segment behaved as functional or pseudogenic. Alongside the repertoire data, information on donor age, sex, ethnicity and CMV serostatus was compiled. In a later genetic analysis, genome-wide SNP genotypes for about 55% of the 666 donors were used, and that subset was treated as a discovery cohort. Every discovery cohort repertoire had been produced on one sequencing platform. Both class I and class II loci were covered by HLA typing, at four-digit resolution. Typing coverage differed by locus: A, B, C, DRB1 and DQB1 were typed in roughly 620-640 donors, DQA1 in 500 to 550, DPA1 in around 580, and DPB1 in around 490. Four or five DR-DQ haplotypes were treated as single units for association and clustering because of strong linkage in the cohort. Among a few hundred genotyped donors of the cohort, an average of approximately 240,000 unique TCR beta nucleotide sequences were sequenced per donor, roughly 20% of them non-productive. Here is what the overall study found, with its caveats: The classifier was reported to diagnose cytomegalovirus status with high specificity and sensitivity in both the original cohort and the validation cohort. In a later analysis, most CMV-associated TCR beta chains were found to appear HLA-restricted, with HLA associations seemingly driven largely by CMV exposure. CMV serostatus was the only immune exposure information available for the cohort. The earlier analysis of approximately 540 of the donors excluded roughly 16 rarely observed V segments, including chromosome 9 orphons, because counts were too low. In a later analysis, 16,951 TCR beta sequences were associated with specific HLA alleles at a false discovery rate of 0.05. In a later analysis, TCR association rates were found to vary across HLA loci, with the most associated TCRs seen for DRB1 alleles and the fewest for HLA-C alleles. Most TCR sequences were seen in very few donors, while some public TCRs were found in many individuals. In vitro tests confirmed that a few of the cytomegalovirus-associated TCR beta chains recognize cytomegalovirus antigens. In an earlier analysis of 450 to 750 of the donors, most TCR beta V segments appeared in productive rearrangements about 87% or about 30% of the time, broadly matching IMGT annotations. Linkage disequilibrium might explain the correlated functional status among segregating V segments, but an unknown experimental factor could not be ruled out. Some IMGT-functional V segments, including TRBV6-2 and TRBV6-3, could not be told apart with the 87-base-pair reads, so those segments were excluded. Sequencing depth was assumed to be roughly uniform across donors in the presence/absence analyses, though that assumption may not hold. A later analysis found that HLA-associated TCR beta chains were more clonally expanded and had lower generation probabilities than equally common non-associated chains. A later analysis reported that several top co-occurrence clusters appeared linked to parvovirus B19, influenza, CMV and Epstein-Barr virus. A total of roughly 160 TCR beta chains were listed by the study as associated with cytomegalovirus. Strong co-occurrence of HLA alleles, especially DR and DQ, made assigning TCR associations to individual alleles difficult. It was suggested by the authors that the approach could potentially be generalized to other disease states and immunological phenotypes. In a later genetic analysis, a missense DCLRE1C variant was associated with V-gene and J-gene trimming of TCR beta chains, and the association was replicated in an independent cohort. A group of highly shared sequence variants was considered likely to be a technical artifact of the sequencing pipeline. Because HLA typing was unavailable for some donors at each locus, only the typed subset was used in association tests. In a later genetic analysis, fewer N-insertions in productive TCRs were reported among donors in an Asian-associated ancestry cluster than the roughly 670-donor mean. A further reported finding was that TCR beta sequences accurately predicted the HLA-A and HLA-B alleles for most subjects in the first cohort. In this cohort, only TCR beta chains were sequenced, and detectable features were limited by the absence of alpha or paired-chain data.

In total, fewer than 750 healthy bone marrow donors made up the cohort. At the time of sampling, every cohort member was nominally healthy, though immune exposures that went unrecorded were likely present. The donor was CMV seronegative and belonged to the group of 352 seronegative cohort members. A peripheral blood sample was collected from each donor, and TCR beta sequencing was performed on peripheral blood mononuclear cells. Genomic DNA extraction from the blood cell samples was performed with the Qiagen DNeasy Blood Extraction Kit. The library was obtained by the immunoSEQ multiplex PCR assay. For the multiplex PCR, a mixture combining 60 forward primers for TCR Vbeta segments and 13 reverse primers for TCR Jbeta segments was used. The CDR3 region of rearranged TCR beta genes was amplified from genomic DNA by a multiplex PCR assay. The amplified TCR beta libraries were sequenced on the Illumina HiSeq System as 87-base-pair reads. The paper's data handling went like this. A later analysis counted approximately 74 million unique TCR beta chains across the 650 to 800 repertoires, and 10 million to 11 million of these chains were shared by at least two donors. Raw reads were error-corrected and collapsed into unique sequences with a nearest-neighbor algorithm that merged closely related sequences to remove PCR and sequencing errors. CDR3 sequences were aligned to IMGT reference sequences to assign V, D and J gene segments. For a sequence to be retained, a match of at least six nucleotides to both a V gene segment and a J gene segment was required. A rearrangement counted as productive if the CDR3 had no stop codons and remained in frame with V and J, and every other rearrangement counted as non-productive. CDR3 was defined according to IMGT convention as the region running from the second conserved V-encoded cysteine to the conserved J-encoded phenylalanine. The earlier analysis of roughly 590 of the donors excluded sequences that lacked an unambiguous match to a single V gene segment. An earlier analysis of some 610 of the donors called V segments functional above 56.7% productive rearrangements and segregating when the between-donor standard deviation exceeded 5%. A statistical classification framework was built for diagnosing cytomegalovirus status from the catalog of TCR beta chain sequences. In a later analysis, TCR nucleotide sequences were compared against IMGT/GENE-DB human TR gene sequences so that V and J genes could be assigned. A later analysis assigned CDR3 sequences and most-parsimonious VDJ recombination scenarios with the TCRdist pipeline. A later analysis defined each TCR beta chain by its CDR3 amino acid sequence plus V-gene family, and excluded reads lacking a unique V-gene family. A later analysis removed 592 highly shared, low-generation-probability nucleotide sequences to deal with suspected cross-contamination and a sequencing artifact. A later analysis calculated a clonal expansion index for each public chain from normalized within-repertoire ranks of inferred template counts. Generation probabilities in a later analysis came from a VDJ recombination model fitted to out-of-frame rearrangements, and those results were checked against IGoR. Hypergeometric tests were used in a later analysis to score TCR-TCR, TCR-HLA and TCR-CMV co-occurrence, with a repertoire-size bias correction applied to the TCR pairs. In a later analysis, false discovery rates were estimated by permuting HLA or CMV assignments 20 times. A later analysis grouped co-occurring TCRs with DBSCAN, adding TCRdist sequence similarity when clustering within HLA-allele-positive subsets. Repertoires with fewer than 30,000 or more than 120,000 public chains, plus five repertoires with anomalous nucleotide sharing, were excluded from co-occurrence clustering. TCRdb stores this immuneACCESS table with in-frame sequences only. Part of the clones is absent; in the studies checked, under half of the shortfall reflects unresolved V genes, and no reason is known for the rest. V, J and clone size reflect that table, while D and trimming were determined from the DNA. The sample yields some 140,000 clones; 77% were counted once. The ten largest clones capture approximately 2% of the sample.

The CDR3 sequence holds 13 residues, the cysteine and phenylalanine included. Of all the DNA, just the CDR3 is kept, 39 bases in frame from base 1. V drops 3 bases and J drops 7 bases, leaving 10 bases in between. The CDR1 and CDR2 encoded by the germline V gene are SGHRS and YFSETQ. Turning to this clone: There is no known antigen for this receptor. Base-call qualities are not available, and no considerably larger clone is one nucleotide away.

Recombination joined TRBV5-1 with TRBJ1-4; TRBD1 is perhaps the D gene, given 5 matching bases. This receptor was identified in a man in his thirties or forties in good health and CMV-seronegative. Sequences were obtained from PBMCs. This receptor has the CDR3 CASSSGTFEKLFF. Here is the DNA: TGCGCCAGCAGCTCCGGGACTTTTGAAAAACTGTTTTTT.